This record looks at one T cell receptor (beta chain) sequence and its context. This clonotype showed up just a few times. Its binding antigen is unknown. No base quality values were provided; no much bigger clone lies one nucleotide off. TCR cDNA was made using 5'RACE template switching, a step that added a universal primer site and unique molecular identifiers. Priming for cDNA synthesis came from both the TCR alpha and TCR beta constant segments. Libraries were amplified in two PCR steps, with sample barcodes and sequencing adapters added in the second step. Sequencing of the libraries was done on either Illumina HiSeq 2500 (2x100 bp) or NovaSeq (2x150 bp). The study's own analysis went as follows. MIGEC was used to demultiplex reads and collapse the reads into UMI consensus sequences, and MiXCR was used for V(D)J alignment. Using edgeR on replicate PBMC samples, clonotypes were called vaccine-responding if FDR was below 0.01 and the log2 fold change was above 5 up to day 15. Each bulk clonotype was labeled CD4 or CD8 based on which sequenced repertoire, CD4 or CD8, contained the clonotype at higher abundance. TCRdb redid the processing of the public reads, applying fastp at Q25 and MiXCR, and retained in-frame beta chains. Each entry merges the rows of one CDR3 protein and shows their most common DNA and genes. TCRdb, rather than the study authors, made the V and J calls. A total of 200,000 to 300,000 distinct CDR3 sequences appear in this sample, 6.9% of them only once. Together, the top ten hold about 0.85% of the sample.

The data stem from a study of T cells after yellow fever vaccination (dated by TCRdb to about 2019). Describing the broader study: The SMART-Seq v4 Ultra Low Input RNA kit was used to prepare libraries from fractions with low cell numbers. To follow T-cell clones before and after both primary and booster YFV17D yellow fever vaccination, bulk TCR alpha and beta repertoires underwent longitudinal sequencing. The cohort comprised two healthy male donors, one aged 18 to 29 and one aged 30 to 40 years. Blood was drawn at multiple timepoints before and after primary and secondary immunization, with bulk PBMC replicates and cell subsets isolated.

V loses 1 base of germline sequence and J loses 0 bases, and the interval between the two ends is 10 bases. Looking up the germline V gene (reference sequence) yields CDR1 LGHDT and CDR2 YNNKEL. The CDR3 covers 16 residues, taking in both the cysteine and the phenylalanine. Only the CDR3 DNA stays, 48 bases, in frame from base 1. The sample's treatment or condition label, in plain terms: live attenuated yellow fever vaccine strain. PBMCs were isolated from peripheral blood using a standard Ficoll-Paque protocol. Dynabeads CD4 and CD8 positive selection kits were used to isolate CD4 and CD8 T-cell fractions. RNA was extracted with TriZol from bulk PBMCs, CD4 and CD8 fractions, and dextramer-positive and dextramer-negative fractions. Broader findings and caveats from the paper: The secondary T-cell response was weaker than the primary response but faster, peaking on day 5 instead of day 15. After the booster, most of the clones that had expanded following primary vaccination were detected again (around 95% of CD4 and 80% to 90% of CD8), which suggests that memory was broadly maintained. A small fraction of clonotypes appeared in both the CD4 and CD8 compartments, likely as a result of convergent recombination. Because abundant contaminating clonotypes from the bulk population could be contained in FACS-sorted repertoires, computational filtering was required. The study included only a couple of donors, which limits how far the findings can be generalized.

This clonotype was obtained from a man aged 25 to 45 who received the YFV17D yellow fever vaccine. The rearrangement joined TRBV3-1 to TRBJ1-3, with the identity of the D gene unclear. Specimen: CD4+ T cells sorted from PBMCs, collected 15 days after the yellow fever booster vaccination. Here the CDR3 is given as CASSQAHLTSGNTIYF. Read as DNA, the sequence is TGTGCCAGCAGCCAAGCACATCTGACCTCTGGAAACACCATATATTTT.